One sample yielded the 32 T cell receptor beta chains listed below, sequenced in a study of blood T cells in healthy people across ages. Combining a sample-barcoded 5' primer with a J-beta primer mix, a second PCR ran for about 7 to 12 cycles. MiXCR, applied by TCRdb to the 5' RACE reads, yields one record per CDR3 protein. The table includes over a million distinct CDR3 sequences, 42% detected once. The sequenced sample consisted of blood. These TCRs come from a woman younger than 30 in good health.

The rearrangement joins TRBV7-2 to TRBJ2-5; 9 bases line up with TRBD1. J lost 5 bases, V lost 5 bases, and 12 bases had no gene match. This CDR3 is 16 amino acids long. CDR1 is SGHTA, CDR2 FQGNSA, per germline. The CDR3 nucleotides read TGTGCCAGCAGCCTAGAAGGGACAGGGCCCTATGAGACCCAGTACTTC. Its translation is CASSLEGTGPYETQYF.

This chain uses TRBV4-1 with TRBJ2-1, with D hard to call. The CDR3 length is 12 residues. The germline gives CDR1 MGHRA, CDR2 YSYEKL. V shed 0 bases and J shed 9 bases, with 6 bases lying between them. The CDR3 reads CASSQEVGEQFF. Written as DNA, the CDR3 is TGCGCCAGCAGCCAAGAAGTCGGTGAGCAGTTCTTC.

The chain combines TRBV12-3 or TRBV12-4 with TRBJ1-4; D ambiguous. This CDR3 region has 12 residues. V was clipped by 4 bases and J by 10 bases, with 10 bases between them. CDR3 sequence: CASSSDLGKLFF. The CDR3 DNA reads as TGTGCCAGCAGTTCGGACCTGGGAAAACTGTTTTTT.

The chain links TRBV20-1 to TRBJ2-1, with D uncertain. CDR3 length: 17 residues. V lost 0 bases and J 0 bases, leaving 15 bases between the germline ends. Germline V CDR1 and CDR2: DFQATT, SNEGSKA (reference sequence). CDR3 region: CSARDSAQFSSYNEQFF. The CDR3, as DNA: TGCAGTGCTAGAGATAGTGCACAGTTTTCCTCCTACAATGAGCAGTTCTTC.

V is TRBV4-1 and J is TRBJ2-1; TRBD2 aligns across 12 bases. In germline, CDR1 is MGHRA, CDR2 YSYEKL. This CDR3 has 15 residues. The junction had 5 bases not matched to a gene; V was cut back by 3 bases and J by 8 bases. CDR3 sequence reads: CASSQPTSGRDEQFF. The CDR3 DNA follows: TGCGCCAGCAGCCAGCCGACTAGCGGGAGAGATGAGCAGTTCTTC.

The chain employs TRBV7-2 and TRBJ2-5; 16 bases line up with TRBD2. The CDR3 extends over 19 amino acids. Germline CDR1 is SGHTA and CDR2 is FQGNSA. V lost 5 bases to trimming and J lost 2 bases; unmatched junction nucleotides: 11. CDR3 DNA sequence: TGTGCCAGCAGCGAACAGGGACTAGCGGGAGGGCCTAGGCAAGAGACCCAGTACTTC. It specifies CASSEQGLAGGPRQETQYF.

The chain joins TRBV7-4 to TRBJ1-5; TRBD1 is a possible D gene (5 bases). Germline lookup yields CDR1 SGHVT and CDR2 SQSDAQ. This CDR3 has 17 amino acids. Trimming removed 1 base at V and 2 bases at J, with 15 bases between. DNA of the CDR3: TGTGCCAGCAGCTTAGGTCGGCCGGGGGAGGGCAATCAGCCCCAGCATTTT. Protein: CASSLGRPGEGNQPQHF.

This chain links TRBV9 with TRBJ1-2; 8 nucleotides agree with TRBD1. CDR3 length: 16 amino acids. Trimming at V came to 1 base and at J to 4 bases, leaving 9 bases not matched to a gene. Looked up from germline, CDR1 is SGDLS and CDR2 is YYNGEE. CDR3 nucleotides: TGTGCCAGCAGCGTAATCCTCCAGGGGGCTGGCTATGGCTACACCTTC. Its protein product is CASSVILQGAGYGYTF.

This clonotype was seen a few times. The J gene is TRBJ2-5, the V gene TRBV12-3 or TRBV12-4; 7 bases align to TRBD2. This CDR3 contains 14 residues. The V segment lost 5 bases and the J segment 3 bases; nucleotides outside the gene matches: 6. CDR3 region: CASSRVGLEETQYF. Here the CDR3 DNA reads TGTGCCAGCAGTAGGGTTGGACTAGAAGAGACCCAGTACTTC.

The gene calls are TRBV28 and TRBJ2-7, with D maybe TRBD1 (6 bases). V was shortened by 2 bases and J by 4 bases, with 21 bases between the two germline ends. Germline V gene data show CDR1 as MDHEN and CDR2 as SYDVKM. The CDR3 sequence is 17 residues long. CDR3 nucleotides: TGTGCCAGCAGTTTAAACGCCCGACAGGTTTGGAGGTACGAGCAGTACTTC. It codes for CASSLNARQVWRYEQYF.

The CDR3 DNA follows: TGTGCCAGCAGTCCAACACCGGGGGGGCTAGGGCCGTACTCCTACAATGAGCAGTTCTTC. It encodes CASSPTPGGLGPYSYNEQFF. The genes are TRBV27 and TRBJ2-1, with 8 bases identical to TRBD2. Germline CDR1 MNHEY, CDR2 SMNVEV (reference sequence). This CDR3 has 20 amino acids. The trim removed 5 bases at V and 0 bases at J, leaving 18 bases unmatched.

CDR3 bases: TGTGCCAGCAGTTTATTGCGGGAGGGCTGGGAGCAGTACTTC. As protein: CASSLLREGWEQYF. This chain connects TRBV12-3 or TRBV12-4 to TRBJ2-7, with 9 bases aligning to TRBD2. This CDR3 has 14 amino acids. The junction had 6 bases not matched to a gene; V was cut back by 2 bases and J by 7 bases.

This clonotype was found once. CDR3 sequence (DNA): TGCGCCAGCAGGTCGGCACTCCGGGGGGAGCAGTACTTC. This translates into CASRSALRGEQYF. The V call is TRBV4-1, the J call TRBJ2-4; 7 bases agree with TRBD2. V was pared by 6 bases and J by 13 bases, with 12 bases of the junction left unmatched. Germline V lookup: CDR1 MGHRA, CDR2 YSYEKL. This CDR3 spans 13 amino acids.

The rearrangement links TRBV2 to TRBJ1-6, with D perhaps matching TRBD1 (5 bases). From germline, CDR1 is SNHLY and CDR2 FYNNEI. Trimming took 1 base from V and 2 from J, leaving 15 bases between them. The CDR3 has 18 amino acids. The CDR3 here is CASSEGVGGMAYNSPLHF. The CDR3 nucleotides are TGTGCCAGCAGTGAAGGCGTGGGGGGTATGGCCTATAATTCACCCCTCCACTTT.

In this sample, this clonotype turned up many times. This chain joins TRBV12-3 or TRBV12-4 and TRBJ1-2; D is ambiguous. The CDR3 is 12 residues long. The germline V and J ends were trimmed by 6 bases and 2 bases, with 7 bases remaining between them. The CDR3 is CASRPGNYGYTF. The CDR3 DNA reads TGTGCCAGCAGGCCCGGGAACTATGGCTACACCTTC.

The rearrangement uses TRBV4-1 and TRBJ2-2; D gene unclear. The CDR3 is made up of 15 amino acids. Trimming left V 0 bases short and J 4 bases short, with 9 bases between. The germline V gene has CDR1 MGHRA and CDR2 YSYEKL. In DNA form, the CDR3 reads TGCGCCAGCAGCCAAGATAGTACAGCCACCGGGGAGCTGTTTTTT. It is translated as CASSQDSTATGELFF.

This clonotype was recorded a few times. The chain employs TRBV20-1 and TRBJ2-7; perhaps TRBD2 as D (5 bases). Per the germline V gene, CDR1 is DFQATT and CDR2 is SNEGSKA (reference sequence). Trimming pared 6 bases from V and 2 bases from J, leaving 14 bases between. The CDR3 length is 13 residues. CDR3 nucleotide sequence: TGCAGTGCACCCCGGGTCGGGACCTACGAGCAGTACTTC. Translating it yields CSAPRVGTYEQYF.

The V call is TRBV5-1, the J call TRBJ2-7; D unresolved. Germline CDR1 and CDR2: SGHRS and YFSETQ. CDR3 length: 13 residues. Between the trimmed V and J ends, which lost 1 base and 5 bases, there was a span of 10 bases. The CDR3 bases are TGCGCCAGCAGCTTGAACGACTTAGACGAGCAGTACTTC. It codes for CASSLNDLDEQYF.

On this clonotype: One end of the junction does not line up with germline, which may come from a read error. The CDR3 DNA reads as TGTGCCAGCGGACGGGGAGGGTCGGTGGAATACAGTGAGCAGTTCTTC. Translated, it gives CASGRGGSVEYSEQFF. V is TRBV25-1 and J is TRBJ2-1, with 7 bases aligning to TRBD2. Germline-derived CDR1 and CDR2 are MGHDK and SYGVNS. The CDR3 runs to 16 residues.

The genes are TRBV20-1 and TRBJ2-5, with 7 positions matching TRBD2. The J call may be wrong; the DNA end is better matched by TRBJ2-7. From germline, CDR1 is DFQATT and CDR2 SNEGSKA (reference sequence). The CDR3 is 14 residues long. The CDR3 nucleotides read TGCAGTGCTAGAGATACGGGGACTACCCTCGAGCAGTACTTC. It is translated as CSARDTGTTLEQYF.

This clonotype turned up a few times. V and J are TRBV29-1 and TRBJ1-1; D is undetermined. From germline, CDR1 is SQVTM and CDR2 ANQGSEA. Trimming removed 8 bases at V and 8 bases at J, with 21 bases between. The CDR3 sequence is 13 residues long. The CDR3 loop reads CSPKVLYGAEAFF. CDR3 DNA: TGCAGCCCAAAGGTCTTGTACGGTGCCGAAGCTTTCTTT. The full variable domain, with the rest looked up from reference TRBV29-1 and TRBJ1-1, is SAVISQKPSRDICQRGTSLTIQCQVDSQVTMMFWYRQQPGQSLTLIATANQGSEATYESGFVIDKFPISRPNLTFSTLTVSNMSPEDSSIYLCSPKVLYGAEAFFGQGTRLTVV.

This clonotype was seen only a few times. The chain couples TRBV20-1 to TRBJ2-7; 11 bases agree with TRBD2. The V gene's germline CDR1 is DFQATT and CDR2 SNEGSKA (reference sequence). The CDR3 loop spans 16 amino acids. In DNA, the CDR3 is TGCAGCGAGGGGACTAGCGGTCCAGTTCGCACCTACGAGCAGTACTTC. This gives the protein CSEGTSGPVRTYEQYF.

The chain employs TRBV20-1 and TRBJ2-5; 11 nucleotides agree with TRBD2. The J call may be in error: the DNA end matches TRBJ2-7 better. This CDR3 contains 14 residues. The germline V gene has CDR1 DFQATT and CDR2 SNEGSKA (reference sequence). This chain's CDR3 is CSVSPQGTSGEQYF. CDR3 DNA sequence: TGCAGTGTGAGCCCACAGGGGACTAGCGGCGAGCAGTACTTC.

The CDR3, as DNA: TGTGCCAGCAGACAGGCTGGGTCCTACGAGCAGTACTTC. It is translated as CASRQAGSYEQYF. The chain combines TRBV25-1 with TRBJ2-7, with D perhaps TRBD1 (5 bases). The length of the CDR3 is 13 residues. Trimming took off 6 bases at V and 1 base at J, with 10 bases between the two ends. CDR1 MGHDK and CDR2 SYGVNS come from the germline V gene.

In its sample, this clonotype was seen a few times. In DNA, the CDR3 is TGTGCCATCAGTGGACAGGAGGGAAACACTGAAGCTTTCTTT. Protein sequence: CAISGQEGNTEAFF. The V gene is TRBV10-3, the J gene TRBJ1-1; tentative D call: TRBD1 (6 bases). The germline V gene has CDR1 ENHRY and CDR2 SYGVKD. The V end was cut by 4 bases, the J end by 2 bases, with 11 bases between. This CDR3 contains 14 residues.

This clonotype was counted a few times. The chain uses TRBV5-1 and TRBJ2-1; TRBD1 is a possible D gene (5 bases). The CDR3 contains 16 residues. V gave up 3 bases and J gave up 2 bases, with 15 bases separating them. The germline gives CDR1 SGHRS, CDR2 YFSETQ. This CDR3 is CASSSGRGWPYNEQFF. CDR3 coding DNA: TGCGCCAGCAGCTCTGGAAGGGGTTGGCCCTACAATGAGCAGTTCTTC.

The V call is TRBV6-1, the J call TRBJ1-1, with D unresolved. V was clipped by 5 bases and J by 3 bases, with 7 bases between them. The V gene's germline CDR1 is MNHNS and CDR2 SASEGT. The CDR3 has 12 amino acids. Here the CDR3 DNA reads TGTGCCAGCAGTTTCATGTACACTGAAGCTTTCTTT. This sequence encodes CASSFMYTEAFF.

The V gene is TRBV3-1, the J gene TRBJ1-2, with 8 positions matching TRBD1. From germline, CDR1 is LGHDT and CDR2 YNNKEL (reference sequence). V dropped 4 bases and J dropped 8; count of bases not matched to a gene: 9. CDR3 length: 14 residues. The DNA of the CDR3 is TGTGCCAGCAGCCTACAGGGGGGATTATGGGGCTACACCTTC. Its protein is CASSLQGGLWGYTF.

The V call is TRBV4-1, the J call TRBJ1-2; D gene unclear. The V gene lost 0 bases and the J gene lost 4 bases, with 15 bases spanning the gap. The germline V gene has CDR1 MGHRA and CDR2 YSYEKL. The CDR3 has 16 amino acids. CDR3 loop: CASSQERAAGTYGYTF. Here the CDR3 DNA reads TGCGCCAGCAGCCAAGAGCGGGCGGCAGGAACCTATGGCTACACCTTC.

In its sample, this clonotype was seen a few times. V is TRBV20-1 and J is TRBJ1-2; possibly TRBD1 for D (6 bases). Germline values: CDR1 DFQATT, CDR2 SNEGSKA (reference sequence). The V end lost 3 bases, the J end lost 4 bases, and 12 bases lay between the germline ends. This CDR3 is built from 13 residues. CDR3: CSASTGLFYGYTF. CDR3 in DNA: TGCAGTGCTAGTACAGGGCTCTTCTATGGCTACACCTTC.

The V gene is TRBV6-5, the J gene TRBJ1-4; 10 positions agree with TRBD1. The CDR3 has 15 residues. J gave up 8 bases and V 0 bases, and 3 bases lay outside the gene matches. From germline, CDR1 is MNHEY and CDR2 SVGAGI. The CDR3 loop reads CASSYSMDRGEKLFF. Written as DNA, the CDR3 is TGTGCCAGCAGTTACTCGATGGACAGGGGGGAAAAACTGTTTTTT.

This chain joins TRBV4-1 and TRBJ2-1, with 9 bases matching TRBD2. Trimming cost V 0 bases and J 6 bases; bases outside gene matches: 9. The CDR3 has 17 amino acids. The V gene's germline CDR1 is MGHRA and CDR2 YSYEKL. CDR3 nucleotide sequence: TGCGCCAGCAGCCAAGACCGCAGCGGGGGGTCGGGCAATGAGCAGTTCTTC. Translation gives CASSQDRSGGSGNEQFF.